Listed here are 3 T cell receptor beta chains from one sample, sequenced in a study of CD8 T cells in ankylosing spondylitis (dated by TCRdb to about 2017). The library came from 5' RACE. The instrument given in TCRdb is Illumina HiSeq 2500. TCRdb redid the processing of the public reads, applying fastp at Q25 and MiXCR, and retained in-frame beta chains. Merged by CDR3 protein, the rows form single entries marked with the most common genes and DNA. Counted in this sample were hundreds of thousands of distinct CDR3 sequences; 20% of them appeared once. Less than 15% of the sample is held by the ten biggest clonotypes. Source material: blood, either unsorted or a sorted T cell fraction (not recorded which). These receptors came from a male donor with ankylosing spondylitis or in good health (not recorded which).

There are a few counts of this clonotype. The chain uses TRBV4-1 and TRBJ2-1; D tentatively fits TRBD1 or TRBD2 (5 bases each). The CDR3 covers 15 residues. The V gene's germline CDR1 is MGHRA and CDR2 YSYEKL. The V gene lost 1 base and the J gene lost 9 bases, with 16 bases spanning the gap. The CDR3 nucleotides read TGCGCCAGCAGCCAAGTAGGGACCCCGGGGAGTGAGCAGTTCTTC. Its translation is CASSQVGTPGSEQFF.

V usage is TRBV30 and J usage is TRBJ2-7; the match to TRBD1 covers 12 bases. CDR1 and CDR2 (germline): GTSNPN, SVGIG (reference sequence). There are 14 residues in the CDR3. Losses at the gene ends were 2 bases for V and 5 bases for J; bases not matched to a gene: 4. In DNA, the CDR3 is TGTGCCTGGAGTCCGGGACAGGGGGCCAACGAGCAGTACTTC. It specifies CAWSPGQGANEQYF.

In its sample, this clonotype was seen many times. The V call is TRBV7-9, the J call TRBJ2-7, with D unclear. Trimming removed 0 bases at V and 9 bases at J, with 12 bases between. The CDR3 is 13 residues long. Germline V gene sequence: CDR1 SEHNR, CDR2 FQNEAQ (reference sequence). DNA for the CDR3: TGTGCCAGCAGCTTAGCCCCGGCTGTGGGGCAGTACTTC. Its protein is CASSLAPAVGQYF. Full variable domain (rest looked up from reference TRBV7-9 and TRBJ2-7): DTGVSQNPRHKITKRGQNVTFRCDPISEHNRLYWYRQTLGQGPEFLTYFQNEAQLEKSRLLSDRFSAERPKGSFSTLEIQRTEQGDSAMYLCASSLAPAVGQYFGPGTRLTVT.